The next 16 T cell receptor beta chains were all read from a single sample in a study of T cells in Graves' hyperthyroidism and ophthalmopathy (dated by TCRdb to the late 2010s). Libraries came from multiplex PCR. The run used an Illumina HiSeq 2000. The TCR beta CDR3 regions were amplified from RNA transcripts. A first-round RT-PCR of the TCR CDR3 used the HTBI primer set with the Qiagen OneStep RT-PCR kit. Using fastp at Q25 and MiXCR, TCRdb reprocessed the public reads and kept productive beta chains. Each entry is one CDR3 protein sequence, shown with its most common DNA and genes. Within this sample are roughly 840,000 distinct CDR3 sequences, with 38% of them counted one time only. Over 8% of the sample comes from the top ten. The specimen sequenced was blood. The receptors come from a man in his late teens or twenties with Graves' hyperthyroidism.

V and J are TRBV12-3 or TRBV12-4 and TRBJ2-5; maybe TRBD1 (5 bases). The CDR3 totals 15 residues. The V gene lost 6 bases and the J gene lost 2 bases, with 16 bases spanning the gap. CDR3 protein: CASSPTRRQQETQYF. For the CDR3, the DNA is TGTGCCAGCAGCCCTACCCGTCGACAGCAAGAGACCCAGTACTTC.

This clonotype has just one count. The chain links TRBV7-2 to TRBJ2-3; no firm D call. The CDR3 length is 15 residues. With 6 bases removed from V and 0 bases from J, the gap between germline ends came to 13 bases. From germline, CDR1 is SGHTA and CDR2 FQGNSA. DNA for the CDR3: TGTGCCAGCAGGCCCTCACTGGGAAGCACAGATACGCAGTATTTT. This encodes CASRPSLGSTDTQYF.

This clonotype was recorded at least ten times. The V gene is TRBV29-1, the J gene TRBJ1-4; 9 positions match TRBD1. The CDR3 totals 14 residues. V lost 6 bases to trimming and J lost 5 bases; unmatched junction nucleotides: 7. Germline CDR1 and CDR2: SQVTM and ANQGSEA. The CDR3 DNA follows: TGCAGCGTGACCCCCGGGACAGGGAATGAAAAACTGTTTTTT. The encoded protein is CSVTPGTGNEKLFF.

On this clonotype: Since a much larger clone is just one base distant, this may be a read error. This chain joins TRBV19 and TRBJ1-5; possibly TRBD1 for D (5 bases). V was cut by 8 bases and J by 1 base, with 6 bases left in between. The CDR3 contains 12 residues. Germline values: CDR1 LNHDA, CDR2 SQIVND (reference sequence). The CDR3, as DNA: TGTGCCAGTGCAGGGAGCAATCAGCCCCAGCATTTT. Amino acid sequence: CASAGSNQPQHF.

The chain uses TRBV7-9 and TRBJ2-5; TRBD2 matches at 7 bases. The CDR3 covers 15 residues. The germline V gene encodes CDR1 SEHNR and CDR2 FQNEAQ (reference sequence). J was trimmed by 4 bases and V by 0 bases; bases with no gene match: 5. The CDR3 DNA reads TGTGCCAGCAGCTTAGCGCAAGCTAGCGGAGAGACCCAGTACTTC. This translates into CASSLAQASGETQYF. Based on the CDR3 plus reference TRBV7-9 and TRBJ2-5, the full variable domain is DTGVSQNPRHKITKRGQNVTFRCDPISEHNRLYWYRQTLGQGPEFLTYFQNEAQLEKSRLLSDRFSAERPKGSFSTLEIQRTEQGDSAMYLCASSLAQASGETQYFGPGTRLLVL.

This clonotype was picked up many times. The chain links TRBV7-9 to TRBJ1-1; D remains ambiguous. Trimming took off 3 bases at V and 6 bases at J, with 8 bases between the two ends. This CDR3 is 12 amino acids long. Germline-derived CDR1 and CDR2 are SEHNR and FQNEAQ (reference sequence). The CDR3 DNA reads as TGTGCCAGCAGCTTCAAGGGAGCTGAAGCTTTCTTT. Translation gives CASSFKGAEAFF.

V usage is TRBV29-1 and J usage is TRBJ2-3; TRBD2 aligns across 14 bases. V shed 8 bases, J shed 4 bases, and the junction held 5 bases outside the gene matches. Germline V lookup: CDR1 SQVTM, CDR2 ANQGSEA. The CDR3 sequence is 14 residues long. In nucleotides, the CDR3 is TGCAGCTCCGGGACTAGCGGGAGATCAGATACGCAGTATTTT. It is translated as CSSGTSGRSDTQYF.

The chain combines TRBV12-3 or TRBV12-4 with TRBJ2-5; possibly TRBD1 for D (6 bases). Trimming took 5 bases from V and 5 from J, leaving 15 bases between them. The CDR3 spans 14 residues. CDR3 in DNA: TGTGCCAGCAGTCCACAGGGATTAGAGGAGACCCAGTACTTC. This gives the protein CASSPQGLEETQYF.

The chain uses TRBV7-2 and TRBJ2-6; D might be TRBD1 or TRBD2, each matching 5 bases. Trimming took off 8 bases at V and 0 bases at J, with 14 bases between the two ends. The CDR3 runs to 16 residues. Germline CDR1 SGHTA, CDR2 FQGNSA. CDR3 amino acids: CASDLGDLSGANVLTF. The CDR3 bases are TGTGCCAGCGACTTGGGGGACCTCTCTGGGGCCAACGTCCTGACTTTC.

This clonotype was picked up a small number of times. CDR3 sequence: CASSIPGSYGYTF. The DNA for the CDR3 is TGTGCCAGCAGTATCCCGGGATCATATGGCTACACCTTC. The rearrangement links TRBV6-1 to TRBJ1-2; D is ambiguous. The CDR3 has 13 residues. Germline CDR1 reads MNHNS; CDR2 reads SASEGT. With 5 bases removed from V and 5 bases from J, the gap between germline ends came to 12 bases.

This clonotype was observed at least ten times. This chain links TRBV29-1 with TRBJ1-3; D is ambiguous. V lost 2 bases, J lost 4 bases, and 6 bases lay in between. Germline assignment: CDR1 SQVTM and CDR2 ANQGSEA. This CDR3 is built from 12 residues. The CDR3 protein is CSVETVGNTIYF. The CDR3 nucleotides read TGCAGCGTTGAAACAGTCGGAAACACCATATATTTT. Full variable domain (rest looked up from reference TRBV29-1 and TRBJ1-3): SAVISQKPSRDICQRGTSLTIQCQVDSQVTMMFWYRQQPGQSLTLIATANQGSEATYESGFVIDKFPISRPNLTFSTLTVSNMSPEDSSIYLCSVETVGNTIYFGEGSWLTVV.

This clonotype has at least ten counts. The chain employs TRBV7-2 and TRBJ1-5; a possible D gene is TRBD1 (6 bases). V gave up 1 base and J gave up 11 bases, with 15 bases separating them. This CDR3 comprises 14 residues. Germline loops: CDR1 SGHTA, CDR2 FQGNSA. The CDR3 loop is CASSLVNRAGAQHF. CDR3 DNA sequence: TGTGCCAGCAGCTTAGTAAACAGGGCAGGGGCCCAGCATTTT.

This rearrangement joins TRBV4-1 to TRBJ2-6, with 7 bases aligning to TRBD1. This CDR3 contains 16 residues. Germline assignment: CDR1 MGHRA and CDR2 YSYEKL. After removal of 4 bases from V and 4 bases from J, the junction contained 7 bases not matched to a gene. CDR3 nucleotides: TGCGCCAGCAGCCGAATCACAGGGGCCGGGGCCAACGTCCTGACTTTC. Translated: CASSRITGAGANVLTF.

The CDR3 DNA reads TGTGCTAGCGCTCGCGAGGGTAACACTGAAGCTTTCTTT. It is translated as CASAREGNTEAFF. The chain recombines TRBV7-7 with TRBJ1-1; no clear D gene. The CDR3 length is 13 residues. Germline values: CDR1 SSHAT, CDR2 FNYEAQ (reference sequence). The variable domain in full, completed from reference TRBV7-7 and TRBJ1-1, reads GAGVSQSPRYKVTKRGQDVTLRCDPISSHATLYWYQQALGQGPEFLTYFNYEAQPDKSGLPSDRFSAERPEGSISTLTIQRTEQRDSAMYRCASAREGNTEAFFGQGTRLTVV.

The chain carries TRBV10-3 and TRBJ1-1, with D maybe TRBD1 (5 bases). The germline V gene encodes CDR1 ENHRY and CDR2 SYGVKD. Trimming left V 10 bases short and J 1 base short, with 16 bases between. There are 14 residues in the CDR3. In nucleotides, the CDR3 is TGTGCCAGCAGCTCACAGGCGAAGAACACTGAAGCTTTCTTT. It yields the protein CASSSQAKNTEAFF.

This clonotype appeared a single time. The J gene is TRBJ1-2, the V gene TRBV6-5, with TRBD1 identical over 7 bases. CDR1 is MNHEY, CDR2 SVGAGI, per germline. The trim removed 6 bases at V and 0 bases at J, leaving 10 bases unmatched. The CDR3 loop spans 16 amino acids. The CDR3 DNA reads TGTGCCAGCAGCTATAGGACAGGAACTGCTAACTATGGCTACACCTTC. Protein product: CASSYRTGTANYGYTF.